This T cell receptor (beta chain) was sequenced during a study of cytomegalovirus exposure and HLA in healthy donors. Notes on the study in general: According to a later analysis, donors in an Asian-associated ancestry cluster reportedly had fewer N-insertions than the 666-donor mean. Investigators reported some 150 TCR beta chains as tied to cytomegalovirus.

Worth noting for this clone: Its matching antigen is unknown.

This CDR3 spans 13 amino acids. Trimming pared 3 bases from V and 4 bases from J, leaving 10 bases between. Germline V CDR1 and CDR2: GTSNPN, SVGIG (reference sequence). The PCR used 60 Vbeta and 13 Jbeta primers. How the authors handled the data: Around 80 million unique TCR beta chains, roughly 11 million of them shared, were counted by a later analysis. TCRdb's copy holds only in-frame clones and misses some; the assay was immunoSEQ multiplex PCR. V and J calls and clone size are as listed in that table; D and trimming were resolved from the DNA. The sample comprises roughly 100,000 clones, around 81% of which are singletons, and 3% to 4.5% rests with the top ten.

The source is a female donor in good health and CMV-seropositive. The chain joins TRBV30 to TRBJ1-3; D is unresolved. The specimen was PBMCs. The CDR3 nucleotides read TGTGCCTGGAGGAGGGCAGGCGGAAACACCATATATTTT. Protein: CAWRRAGGNTIYF.